Listed below are T cell receptor beta chains from one sample, sequenced in a study of blood T cell repertoires in COVID-19. Libraries were prepared by immunoSEQ multiplex PCR; TCRdb keeps only in-frame clonotypes and omits some of them. This table has about 240,000 clones, roughly nine tenths appearing once. Material for sequencing was peripheral blood. Receptor source: a man in his 60s who had recovered from COVID-19. The CDR3 runs from the conserved cysteine through the conserved F or W. The D gene is left open where the match is weak. Part of the rows lack a size; the others show once, few, many or a class for expanded clones.

>TRBV15|.|TRBJ1-4|.
CATSRGRLGGLPTNEKLFF
TGTGCCACCAGCAGAGGCCGGCTCGGGGGGCTTCCAACTAATGAAAAACTGTTTTTT
>TRBV29-1|.|TRBJ2-3|.
CSVPLGGTQYF
TGCAGCGTCCCCCTGGGAGGTACGCAGTATTTT
>TRBV7-7|TRBD1|TRBJ1-3|.
CASSPGQAFSGNTIYF
TGTGCCAGCAGCCCCGGACAGGCGTTCTCTGGAAACACCATATATTTT
>TRBV20-1|.|TRBJ2-7|.
CSASEREVQYF
TGCAGTGCTAGTGAGAGGGAGGTGCAGTACTTC
>TRBV6-2/TRBV6-3|.|TRBJ1-6|.
CASSYSEGRLHF
TGTGCCAGCAGTTACTCGGAGGGACGTCTCCACTTT
>TRBV6-5|.|TRBJ2-6|.
CASSYKPEGGWFVLTF
TGTGCCAGCAGTTACAAGCCGGAAGGCGGGTGGTTCGTCCTGACTTTC
>TRBV27|TRBD2|TRBJ2-7|.
CASSPETGGVYEQYF
TGTGCCAGCAGTCCAGAAACTGGGGGGGTCTACGAGCAGTACTTC
>TRBV30|TRBD2|TRBJ2-6|.
CAWSRGGAGANVLTF
TGTGCCTGGAGTCGGGGAGGGGCGGGGGCCAACGTCCTGACTTTC
>TRBV3-1/TRBV3-2|.|TRBJ2-4|.
CASSQAVEGVYIQYF
TGTGCCAGCAGCCAAGCCGTCGAGGGGGTTTACATTCAGTACTTC
>TRBV24-1|TRBD2|TRBJ2-1|.
CATSDSRLAGAPYNEQFF
TGTGCCACCAGTGATTCGCGACTAGCGGGGGCCCCCTACAATGAGCAGTTCTTC
>TRBV3-1/TRBV3-2|.|TRBJ1-6|.
CASRQVGSNSPLHF
TGTGCCAGCAGGCAGGTTGGGTCAAATTCACCCCTCCACTTT
>TRBV14|.|TRBJ2-7|.
CASSYVGANYEQYF
TGTGCCAGCAGCTACGTAGGGGCTAACTACGAGCAGTACTTC
>TRBV19|.|TRBJ1-3|once
CASSISLSSGNTIYF
TGTGCCAGTAGTATTAGCTTAAGCTCTGGAAACACCATATATTTT
>TRBV5-4|.|TRBJ2-6|.
CASSLSGANVLTF
TGTGCCAGCAGTCTGTCTGGGGCCAACGTCCTGACTTTC
>TRBV11-2|.|TRBJ1-3|.
CASSLGGLSGNTIYF
TGTGCCAGCAGCTTAGGGGGCCTCTCTGGAAACACCATATATTTT
>TRBV7-9|TRBD2|TRBJ2-3|.
CASSLSGGADTQYF
TGTGCCAGCAGCTTAAGCGGGGGGGCAGATACGCAGTATTTT
>TRBV20-1|.|TRBJ2-7|.
CSAFSGEQYF
TGCAGTGCTTTTTCCGGGGAGCAGTACTTC
>TRBV3-1/TRBV3-2|TRBD2|TRBJ2-2|.
CASSYRTSAGELFF
TGTGCCAGCAGCTACCGGACTAGCGCCGGGGAGCTGTTTTTT
>TRBV28|.|TRBJ1-2|.
CASSLRSGYTF
TGTGCCAGCAGTCTTCGGAGTGGCTACACCTTC
>TRBV7-8|.|TRBJ2-6|.
CASSPAGVPAGANVLTF
TGTGCCAGCAGCCCCGCAGGGGTTCCGGCCGGGGCCAACGTCCTGACTTTC
>TRBV19|TRBD1|TRBJ2-1|.
CASSKQGMHNEQFF
TGTGCCAGTAGTAAACAGGGGATGCACAATGAGCAGTTCTTC
>TRBV11-2|TRBD1|TRBJ2-3|.
CASSSRTGRLTDTQYF
TGTGCCAGCAGCTCACGGACAGGGCGACTCACAGATACGCAGTATTTT
>TRBV11-2|.|TRBJ2-7|.
CASRAGWNEQYF
TGTGCCAGCAGAGCAGGGTGGAACGAGCAGTACTTC
>TRBV18|TRBD1|TRBJ2-2|.
CASSPQGQGAVGELFF
TGTGCCAGCTCACCACAAGGACAGGGGGCCGTCGGGGAGCTGTTTTTT
>TRBV6-5|.|TRBJ1-1|.
CASSYSDGVEAFF
TGTGCCAGCAGTTACTCAGACGGGGTTGAAGCTTTCTTT
>TRBV19|TRBD1|TRBJ2-5|.
CASNEQGQQETQYF
TGTGCCAGTAACGAACAGGGACAGCAAGAGACCCAGTACTTC
>TRBV2|.|TRBJ2-7|.
CASSAGTRSSYEQYF
TGTGCCAGCAGCGCCGGGACAAGGAGCTCCTACGAGCAGTACTTC
>TRBV4-2|.|TRBJ1-4|.
CASSQGGREGVEKLFF
TGTGCCAGCAGCCAAGGGGGGCGCGAAGGGGTCGAAAAACTGTTTTTT
>TRBV6-5|.|TRBJ2-2|.
CASWRTLGTGELFF
TGTGCCAGTTGGAGGACCCTCGGGACCGGGGAGCTGTTTTTT
>TRBV9|.|TRBJ1-3|.
CASSPRFSTSYGNTIYF
TGTGCCAGCAGCCCGCGGTTCTCCACAAGCTATGGAAACACCATATATTTT